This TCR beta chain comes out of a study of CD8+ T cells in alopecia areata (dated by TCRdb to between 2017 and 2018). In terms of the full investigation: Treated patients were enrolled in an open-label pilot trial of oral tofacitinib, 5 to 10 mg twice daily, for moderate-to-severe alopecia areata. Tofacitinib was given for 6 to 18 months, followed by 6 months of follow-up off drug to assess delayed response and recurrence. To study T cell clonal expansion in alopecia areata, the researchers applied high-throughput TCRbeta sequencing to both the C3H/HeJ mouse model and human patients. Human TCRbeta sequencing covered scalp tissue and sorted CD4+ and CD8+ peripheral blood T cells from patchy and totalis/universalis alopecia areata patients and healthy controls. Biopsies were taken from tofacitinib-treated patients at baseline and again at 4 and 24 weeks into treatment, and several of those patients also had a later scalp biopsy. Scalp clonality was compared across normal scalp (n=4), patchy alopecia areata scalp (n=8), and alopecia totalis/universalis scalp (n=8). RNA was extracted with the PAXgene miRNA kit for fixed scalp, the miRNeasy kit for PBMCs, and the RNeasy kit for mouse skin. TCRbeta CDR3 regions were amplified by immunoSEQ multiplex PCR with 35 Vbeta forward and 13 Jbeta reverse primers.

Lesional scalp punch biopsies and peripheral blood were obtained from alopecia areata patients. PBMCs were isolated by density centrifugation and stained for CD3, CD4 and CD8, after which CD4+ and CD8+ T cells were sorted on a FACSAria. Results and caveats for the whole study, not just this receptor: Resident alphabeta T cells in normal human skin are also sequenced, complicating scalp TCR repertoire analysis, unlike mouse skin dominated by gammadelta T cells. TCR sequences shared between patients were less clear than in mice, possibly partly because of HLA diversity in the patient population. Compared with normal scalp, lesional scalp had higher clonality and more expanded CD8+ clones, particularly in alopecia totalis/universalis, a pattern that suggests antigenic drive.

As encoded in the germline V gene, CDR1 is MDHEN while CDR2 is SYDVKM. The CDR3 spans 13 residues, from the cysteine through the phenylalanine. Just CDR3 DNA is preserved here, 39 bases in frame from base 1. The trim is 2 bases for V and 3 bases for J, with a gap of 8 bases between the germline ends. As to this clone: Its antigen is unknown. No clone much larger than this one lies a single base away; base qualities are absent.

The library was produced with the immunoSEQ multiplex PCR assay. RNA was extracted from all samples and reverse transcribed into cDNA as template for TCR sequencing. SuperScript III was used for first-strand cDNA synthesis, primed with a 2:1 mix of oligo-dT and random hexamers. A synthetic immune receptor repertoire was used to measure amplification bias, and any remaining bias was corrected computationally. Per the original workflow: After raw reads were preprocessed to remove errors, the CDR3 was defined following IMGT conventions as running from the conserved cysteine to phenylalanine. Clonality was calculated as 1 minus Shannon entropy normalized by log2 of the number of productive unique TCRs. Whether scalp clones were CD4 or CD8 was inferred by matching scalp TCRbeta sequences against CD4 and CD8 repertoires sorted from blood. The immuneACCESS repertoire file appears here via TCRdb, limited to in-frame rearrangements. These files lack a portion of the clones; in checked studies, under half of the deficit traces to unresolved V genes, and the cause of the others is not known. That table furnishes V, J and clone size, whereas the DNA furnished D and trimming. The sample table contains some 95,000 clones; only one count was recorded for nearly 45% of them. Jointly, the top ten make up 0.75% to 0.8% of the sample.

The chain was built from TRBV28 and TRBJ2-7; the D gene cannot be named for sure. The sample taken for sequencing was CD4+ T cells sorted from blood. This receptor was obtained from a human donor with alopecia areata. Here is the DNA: TGTGCCAGCAGTTTAAAGTGGGGCTACGAGCAGTACTTC. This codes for CASSLKWGYEQYF.